Included here is one T cell receptor beta chain sequence, with context. Antigen specificity is unknown. This entry is derived from a study of shared clonotypes between healthy human individuals. Turning to the study itself: Donor ages ranged 18 to 49 years: a couple of women, a few men. Study outcomes and limitations: For naive CD4 cells, approximately 5% of clonotypes were shared across a handful of donors.

Assay: immunoSEQ multiplex PCR; the TCRdb copy retains only in-frame clones and omits some. The repertoire includes approximately 1.5 million clones, around 98.5% of them detected once, and about 0.34% sits in the top ten. The germline V and J ends were trimmed by 0 bases and 9 bases, with 7 bases remaining between them. This CDR3 is 12 amino acids long. Germline values: CDR1 SGHRS, CDR2 YFSETQ. Free of recent acute infections or vaccinations, the donors were healthy HIV-negative adults. Partitioning of CD4+ cells yielded a CD45RA+ naive subset and a CD45RA-negative memory subset. The chain uses TRBV5-1 and TRBJ2-1, with D unclear. The sample taken for sequencing was naive CD4+ T cells sorted from blood. Sample subset: CD45RA+ positively selected. The sequence was collected from a man aged 25 to 40 in good health. CDR3 bases: TGCGCCAGCAGCTTGGTTACGGGTGAGCAGTTCTTC. Residues: CASSLVTGEQFF.